The present TCR beta chain was sequenced within a study of identical twins. Study-wide results and caveats: It was cross-sectional statistical analysis, not following the same donors, that the conclusions relied on.

Points on this clonotype: The target antigen is unknown.

One entry per CDR3 protein results from TCRdb running MiXCR on the 5' RACE reads. Of more than 600,000 distinct CDR3 sequences in the sample, 15% to 20% were seen once. The CDR3 sequence is 14 residues long. Per germline, CDR1 MNHEY and CDR2 SMNVEV (reference sequence). Trimming removed 5 bases at V and 5 bases at J, with 13 bases between. This sample was also put to use in a study of T cells expressing NK-cell markers. As that study records: Sorted CD3+CD56-NKG2C+, CD3+CD56+NKG2C+ and CD3+CD56+NKG2C- T cells supplied the TCR beta repertoires. The study found dominant NKG2C+ clonotypes at about 1.0-7.5% of CD8+ T cells in about six donors.

The specimen was PBMCs. This sequence joins TRBV27 and TRBJ2-1, with TRBD2 as a possible D gene (6 bases). This clonotype was obtained from a woman under 30 in good health. In nucleotides, the CDR3 is TGTGCCAGCAGTCGCCGGGGGTTGGACAATGAGCAGTTCTTC. Translated, it gives CASSRRGLDNEQFF.